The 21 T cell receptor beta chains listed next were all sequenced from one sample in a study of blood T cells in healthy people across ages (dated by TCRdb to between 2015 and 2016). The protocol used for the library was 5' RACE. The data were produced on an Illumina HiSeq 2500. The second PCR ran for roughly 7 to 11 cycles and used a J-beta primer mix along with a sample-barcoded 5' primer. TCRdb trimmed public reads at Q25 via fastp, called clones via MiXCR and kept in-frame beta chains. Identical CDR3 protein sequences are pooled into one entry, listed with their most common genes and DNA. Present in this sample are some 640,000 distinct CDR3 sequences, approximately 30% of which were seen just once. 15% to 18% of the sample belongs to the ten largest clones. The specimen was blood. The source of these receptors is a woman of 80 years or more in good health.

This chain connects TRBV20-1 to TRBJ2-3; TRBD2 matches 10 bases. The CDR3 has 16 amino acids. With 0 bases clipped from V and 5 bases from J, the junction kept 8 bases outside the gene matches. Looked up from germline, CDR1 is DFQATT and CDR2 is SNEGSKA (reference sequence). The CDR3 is CSARDPTSGIGDTQYF. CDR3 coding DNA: TGCAGTGCTAGAGATCCTACTAGCGGGATTGGAGATACGCAGTATTTT.

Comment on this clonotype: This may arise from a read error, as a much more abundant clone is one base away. The chain's CDR3 is CAGSFATGRYGYTF. The CDR3 DNA reads as TGTGCCGGCAGCTTCGCGACAGGGAGGTATGGCTACACCTTC. The V gene is TRBV7-2, the J gene TRBJ1-2; 7 bases agree with TRBD1. Germline CDR1 SGHTA, CDR2 FQGNSA. This CDR3 is built from 14 residues.

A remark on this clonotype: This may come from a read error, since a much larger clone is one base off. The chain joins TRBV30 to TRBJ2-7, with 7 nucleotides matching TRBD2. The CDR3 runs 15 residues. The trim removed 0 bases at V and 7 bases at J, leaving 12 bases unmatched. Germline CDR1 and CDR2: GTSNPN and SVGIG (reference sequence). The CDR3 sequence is CAWSVPSGRANEQYF. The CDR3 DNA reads TGTGCCTGGAGTGTACCGTCAGGGAGGGCCAATGAGCAGTACTTC.

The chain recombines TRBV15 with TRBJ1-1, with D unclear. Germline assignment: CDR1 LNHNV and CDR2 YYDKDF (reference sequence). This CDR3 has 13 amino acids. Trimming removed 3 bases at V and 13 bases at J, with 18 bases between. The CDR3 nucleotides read TGTGCCACCAGCAGTCGTCCTGGGGTTGAGGTTTTCTTT. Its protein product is CATSSRPGVEVFF. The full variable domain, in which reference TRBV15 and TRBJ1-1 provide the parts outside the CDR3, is DAMVIQNPRYQVTQFGKPVTLSCSQTLNHNVMYWYQQKSSQAPKLLFHYYDKDFNNEADTPDNFQSRRPNTSFCFLDIRSPGLGDTAMYLCATSSRPGVEVFFGQGTRLTVV.

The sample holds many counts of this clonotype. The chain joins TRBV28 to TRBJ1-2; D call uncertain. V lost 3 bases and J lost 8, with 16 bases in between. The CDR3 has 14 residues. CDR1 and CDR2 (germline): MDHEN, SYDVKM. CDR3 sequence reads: CASSLTDQTDGYTF. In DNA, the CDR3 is TGTGCCAGCAGTTTGACGGACCAGACGGACGGCTACACCTTC.

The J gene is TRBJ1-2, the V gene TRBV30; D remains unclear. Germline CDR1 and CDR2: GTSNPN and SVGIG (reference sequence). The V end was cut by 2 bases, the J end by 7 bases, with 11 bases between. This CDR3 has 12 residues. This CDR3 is CAWSPRAGGYTF. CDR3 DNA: TGTGCCTGGAGTCCGAGGGCAGGTGGCTACACCTTC.

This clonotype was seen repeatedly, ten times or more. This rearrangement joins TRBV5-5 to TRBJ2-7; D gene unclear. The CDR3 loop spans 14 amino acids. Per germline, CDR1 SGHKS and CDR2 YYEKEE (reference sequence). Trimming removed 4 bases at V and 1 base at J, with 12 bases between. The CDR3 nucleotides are TGTGCCAGCAGCATTGCTTATACTTCCTACGAGCAGTACTTC. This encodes CASSIAYTSYEQYF.

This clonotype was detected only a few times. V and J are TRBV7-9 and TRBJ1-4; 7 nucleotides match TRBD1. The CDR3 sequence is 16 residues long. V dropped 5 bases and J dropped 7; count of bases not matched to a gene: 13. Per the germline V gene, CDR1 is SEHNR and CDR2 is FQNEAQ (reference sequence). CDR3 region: CASSTSARDSSEKLFF. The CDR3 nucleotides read TGTGCCAGCAGCACAAGTGCCAGGGACAGCAGTGAAAAACTGTTTTTT.

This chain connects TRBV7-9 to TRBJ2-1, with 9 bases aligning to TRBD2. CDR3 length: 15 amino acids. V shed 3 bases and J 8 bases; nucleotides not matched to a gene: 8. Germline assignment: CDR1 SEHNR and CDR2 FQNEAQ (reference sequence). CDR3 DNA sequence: TGTGCCAGCAGCTTTGGCGGGAGGGCCTTCTATGAGCAGTTCTTC. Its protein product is CASSFGGRAFYEQFF.

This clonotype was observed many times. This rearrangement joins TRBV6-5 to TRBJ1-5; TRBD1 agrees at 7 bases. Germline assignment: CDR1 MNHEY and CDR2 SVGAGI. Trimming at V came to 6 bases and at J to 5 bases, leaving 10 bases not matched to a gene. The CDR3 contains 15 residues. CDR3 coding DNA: TGTGCCAGCAGCTACGCAGGGGGGTTTGATCAGCCCCAGCATTTT. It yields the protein CASSYAGGFDQPQHF.

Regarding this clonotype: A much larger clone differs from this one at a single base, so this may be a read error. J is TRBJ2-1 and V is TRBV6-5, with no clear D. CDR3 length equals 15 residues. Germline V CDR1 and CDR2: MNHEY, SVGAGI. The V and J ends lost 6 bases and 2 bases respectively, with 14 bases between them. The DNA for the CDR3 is TGTGCCAGCAGACCCGACTTCAGCCCCTACAATGAGCAGTTCTTC. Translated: CASRPDFSPYNEQFF.

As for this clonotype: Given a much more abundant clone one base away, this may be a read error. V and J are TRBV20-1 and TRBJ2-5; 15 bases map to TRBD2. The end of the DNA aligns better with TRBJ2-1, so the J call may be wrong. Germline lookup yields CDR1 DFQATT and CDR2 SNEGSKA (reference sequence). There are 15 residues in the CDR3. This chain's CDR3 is CSAGTSGGTQETQFF. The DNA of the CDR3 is TGCAGTGCCGGGACTAGCGGGGGGACCCAAGAGACCCAGTTCTTC.

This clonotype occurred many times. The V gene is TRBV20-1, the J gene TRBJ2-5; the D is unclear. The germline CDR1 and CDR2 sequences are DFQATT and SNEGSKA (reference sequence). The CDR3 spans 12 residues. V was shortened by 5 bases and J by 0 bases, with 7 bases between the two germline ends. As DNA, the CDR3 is TGCAGTGCTCTAGAGTACCAAGAGACCCAGTACTTC. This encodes CSALEYQETQYF.

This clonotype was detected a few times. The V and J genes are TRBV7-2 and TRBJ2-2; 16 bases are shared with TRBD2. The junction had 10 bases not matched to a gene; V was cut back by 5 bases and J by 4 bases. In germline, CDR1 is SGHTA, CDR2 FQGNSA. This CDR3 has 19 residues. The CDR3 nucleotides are TGTGCCAGCAGCGCCCCGGGACTAGCGGGGGGGCGCGGCACCGGGGAGCTGTTTTTT. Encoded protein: CASSAPGLAGGRGTGELFF.

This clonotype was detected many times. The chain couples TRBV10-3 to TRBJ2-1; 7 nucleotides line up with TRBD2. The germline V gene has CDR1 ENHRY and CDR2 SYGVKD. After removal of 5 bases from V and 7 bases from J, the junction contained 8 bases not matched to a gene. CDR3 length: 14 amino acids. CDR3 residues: CAISTLGGMNEQFF. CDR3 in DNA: TGTGCCATCAGTACCCTCGGGGGGATGAATGAGCAGTTCTTC.

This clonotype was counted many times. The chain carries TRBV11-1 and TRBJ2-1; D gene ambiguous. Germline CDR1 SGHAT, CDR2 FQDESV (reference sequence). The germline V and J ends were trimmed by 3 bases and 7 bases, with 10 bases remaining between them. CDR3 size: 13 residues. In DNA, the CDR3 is TGTGCCAGCAGCTTTTCACCGACAAATGAGCAGTTCTTC. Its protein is CASSFSPTNEQFF.

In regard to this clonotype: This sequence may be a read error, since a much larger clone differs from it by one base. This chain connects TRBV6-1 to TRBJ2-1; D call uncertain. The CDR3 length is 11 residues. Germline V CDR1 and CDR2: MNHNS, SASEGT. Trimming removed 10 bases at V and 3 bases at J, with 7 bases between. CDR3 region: CAIEGYNEQFF. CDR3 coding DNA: TGTGCCATCGAAGGCTACAATGAGCAGTTCTTC.

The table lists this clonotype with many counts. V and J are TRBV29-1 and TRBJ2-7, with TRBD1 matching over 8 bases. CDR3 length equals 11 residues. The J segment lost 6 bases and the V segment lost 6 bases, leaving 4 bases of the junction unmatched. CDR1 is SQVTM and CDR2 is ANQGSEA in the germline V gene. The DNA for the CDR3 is TGCAGCGTCCAACAGGGGGGCGAGCAGTACTTC. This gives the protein CSVQQGGEQYF.

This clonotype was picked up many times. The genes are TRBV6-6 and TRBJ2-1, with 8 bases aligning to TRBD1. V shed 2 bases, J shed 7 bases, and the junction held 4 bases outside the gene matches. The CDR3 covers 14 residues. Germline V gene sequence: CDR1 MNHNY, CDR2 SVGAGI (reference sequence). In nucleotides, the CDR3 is TGTGCCAGCAGTTACAGGACAGGGATAAATGAGCAGTTCTTC. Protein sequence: CASSYRTGINEQFF.

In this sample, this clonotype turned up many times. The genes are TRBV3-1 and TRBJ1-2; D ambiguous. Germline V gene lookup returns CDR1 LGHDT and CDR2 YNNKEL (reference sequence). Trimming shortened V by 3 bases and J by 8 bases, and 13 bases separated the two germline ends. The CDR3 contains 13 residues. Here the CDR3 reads CASSHHRPGGYTF. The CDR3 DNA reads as TGTGCCAGCAGCCATCATCGGCCCGGCGGCTACACCTTC.

CDR3 sequence reads: CSAREPGQLKNYGYTF. The CDR3 DNA follows: TGCAGTGCTAGAGAGCCCGGACAGCTGAAAAACTATGGCTACACCTTC. The rearrangement joins TRBV20-1 to TRBJ1-2; weak D call: TRBD1 (6 bases). The CDR3 is made up of 16 amino acids. Trimming stripped 0 bases from V and 2 bases from J, with 16 bases between. Germline V gene sequence: CDR1 DFQATT, CDR2 SNEGSKA (reference sequence).